The 31 T cell receptor beta chains presented below share a single source sample, sequenced in a study of cytomegalovirus exposure and HLA in healthy donors. With 60 Vbeta and 13 Jbeta primers, the PCR was carried out. The repertoire was sequenced with immunoSEQ multiplex PCR; TCRdb's copy has only in-frame clones and lacks some. This sample has 120,000 or so clones; around 80% occur once, and the top ten carry 9% to 9.5%. The specimen was PBMCs. The source of these receptors is a woman aged 45-65 years in good health and CMV-seropositive.

CDR3 protein: CASSVKAQWSYRFYGYTF. CDR3 nucleotides: TGTGCCAGCAGCGTGAAGGCGCAGTGGAGTTACCGTTTCTATGGCTACACCTTC. The V call is TRBV5-8, the J call TRBJ1-2; unclear D gene. Germline CDR1 is SGHTS and CDR2 is YDEGEE. This CDR3 is built from 18 residues. Trimming pared 4 bases from V and 4 bases from J, leaving 26 bases between.

This clone was found a few times. The V gene is TRBV10-3, the J gene TRBJ2-1, with 9 bases aligning to TRBD1. The junction had 11 bases not matched to a gene; V was cut back by 5 bases and J by 6 bases. The V gene's germline CDR1 is ENHRY and CDR2 SYGVKD. This CDR3 is built from 16 residues. The CDR3 coding sequence is TGTGCCATCAGTCCCGGGACAGGGAATGGTGGCAATGAGCAGTTCTTC. Its protein product is CAISPGTGNGGNEQFF.

The chain joins TRBV4-3 to TRBJ2-3; D is ambiguous. The CDR3 is made up of 17 amino acids. Trimming removed 0 bases from V and 2 bases from J, with 15 bases in between. Germline loops: CDR1 LGHNA, CDR2 YSLEER. CDR3 sequence: CASSQDLSRPNTDTQYF. The CDR3 bases are TGCGCCAGCAGCCAAGATCTGTCCAGGCCAAACACAGATACGCAGTATTTT.

This clone has a handful of counts. The rearrangement uses TRBV5-1 and TRBJ2-7; D is unresolved. V gave up 1 base and J gave up 5 bases, with 16 bases separating them. The CDR3 extends over 15 amino acids. Germline CDR1 SGHRS, CDR2 YFSETQ. The CDR3 nucleotides read TGCGCCAGCAGCTTGAGATTTTCTGCGGCCAACGAGCAGTACTTC. Protein sequence: CASSLRFSAANEQYF.

This clone has a handful of counts. V gene TRBV2 combines with J gene TRBJ2-4; TRBD2 matches at 8 bases. Germline trimming cut 4 bases from V and 3 bases from J; bases unmatched to any gene: 2. Germline V gene lookup returns CDR1 SNHLY and CDR2 FYNNEI. The CDR3 contains 14 residues. This CDR3 reads CASSGTSSKNIQYF. CDR3 sequence (DNA): TGTGCCAGCAGTGGGACTAGCAGCAAAAACATTCAGTACTTC.

The rearrangement uses TRBV5-1 and TRBJ1-4, with D tentatively TRBD1 (6 bases). Germline assignment: CDR1 SGHRS and CDR2 YFSETQ. Between the trimmed V and J ends, which lost 3 bases and 0 bases, there was a span of 12 bases. This CDR3 has 16 residues. In DNA, the CDR3 is TGCGCCAGCAGCTCACACAACAGGGCAACTAATGAAAAACTGTTTTTT. Its protein is CASSSHNRATNEKLFF. Together with reference TRBV5-1 and TRBJ1-4, the CDR3 gives the full variable domain: KAGVTQTPRYLIKTRGQQVTLSCSPISGHRSVSWYQQTPGQGLQFLFEYFSETQRNKGNFPGRFSGRQFSNSRSEMNVSTLELGDSALYLCASSSHNRATNEKLFFGSGTQLSVL.

The V call is TRBV7-2, the J call TRBJ2-1; D unresolved. This CDR3 is built from 14 residues. Germline V CDR1 and CDR2: SGHTA, FQGNSA. Trimming pared 0 bases from V and 9 bases from J, leaving 12 bases between. CDR3 in amino acids: CASSLAIVSGEQFF. CDR3 in DNA: TGTGCCAGCAGCTTAGCGATAGTCTCTGGTGAGCAGTTCTTC.

The chain employs TRBV4-2 and TRBJ2-7; 12 nucleotides align to TRBD2. Germline trimming cut 3 bases from V and 5 bases from J; bases unmatched to any gene: 5. This CDR3 is built from 15 residues. The germline CDR1 and CDR2 sequences are LGHNA and YNFKEQ. The CDR3 is CASSHRLAGEDEQYF. The CDR3 bases are TGTGCCAGCAGCCATAGACTAGCGGGAGAGGACGAGCAGTACTTC.

This clone was picked up one time. The chain links TRBV7-9 to TRBJ2-7; 10 bases line up with TRBD1. Germline lookup yields CDR1 SEHNR and CDR2 FQNEAQ (reference sequence). The CDR3 extends over 14 amino acids. Trimming removed 5 bases from V and 4 bases from J; junction bases left unmatched: 5. Written as DNA, the CDR3 is TGTGCCAGCAGCCCACGGACAGGGGGGTACGAGCAGTACTTC. Its translation: CASSPRTGGYEQYF.

V is TRBV7-8 and J is TRBJ1-1; 11 bases match TRBD1. Trimming took 2 bases from V and 4 from J; bases not matched to a gene: 9. This CDR3 comprises 17 residues. Germline V CDR1 and CDR2: SGHVS, FQNEAQ. The CDR3 DNA sequence: TGTGCCAGCAGCTTATTTATGGACAGGGGGCGATTCACTGAAGCTTTCTTT. Translated, it gives CASSLFMDRGRFTEAFF. The full variable domain, its missing parts supplied by reference TRBV7-8 and TRBJ1-1, is GAGVSQSPRYKVAKRGQDVALRCDPISGHVSLFWYQQALGQGPEFLTYFQNEAQLDKSGLPSDRFFAERPEGSVSTLKIQRTQQEDSAVYLCASSLFMDRGRFTEAFFGQGTRLTVV.

The chain uses TRBV9 and TRBJ1-2; the D is unclear. Germline assignment: CDR1 SGDLS and CDR2 YYNGEE. This CDR3 has 13 residues. V was clipped by 4 bases and J by 8 bases, with 15 bases between them. CDR3 DNA: TGTGCCAGCAGCCGAGGTCCCGAGCGAGGCTACACCTTC. This codes for CASSRGPERGYTF. Drawing the rest from reference TRBV9 and TRBJ1-2, the complete variable domain is DSGVTQTPKHLITATGQRVTLRCSPRSGDLSVYWYQQSLDQGLQFLIQYYNGEERAKGNILERFSAQQFPDLHSELNLSSLELGDSALYFCASSRGPERGYTFGSGTRLTVV.

The V and J genes are TRBV6-1 and TRBJ2-5; 9 nucleotides agree with TRBD2. V lost 4 bases and J lost 5; bases outside the gene matches: 11. The V gene's germline CDR1 is MNHNS and CDR2 SASEGT. This CDR3 comprises 16 residues. The CDR3 is CASSGLGRGGVETQYF. In DNA, the CDR3 is TGTGCCAGCAGTGGGTTAGGGCGGGGGGGCGTTGAGACCCAGTACTTC.

The chain combines TRBV10-3 with TRBJ2-1; TRBD1 matches 10 bases. This CDR3 contains 15 residues. Losses at the gene ends were 6 bases for V and 8 bases for J; bases not matched to a gene: 10. CDR1 is ENHRY and CDR2 is SYGVKD in the germline V gene. The CDR3 region is CAISRDRGLFDEQFF. DNA for the CDR3: TGTGCCATCAGCCGCGACAGGGGGCTTTTCGATGAGCAGTTCTTC.

The chain couples TRBV7-2 to TRBJ1-3; perhaps TRBD1 as D (6 bases). The CDR3 loop spans 16 amino acids. CDR1 is SGHTA and CDR2 is FQGNSA in the germline V gene. Trimming stripped 0 bases from V and 0 bases from J, with 9 bases between. The CDR3 bases are TGTGCCAGCAGCTTAGCGGGGGCCCTCTCTGGAAACACCATATATTTT. Translated: CASSLAGALSGNTIYF.

J is TRBJ1-1 and V is TRBV19, with a weak D call TRBD1 (6 bases). Germline-derived CDR1 and CDR2 are LNHDA and SQIVND (reference sequence). This CDR3 has 13 amino acids. Between the trimmed V and J ends, which lost 5 bases and 8 bases, there was a span of 15 bases. The CDR3 loop is CASSSNGQTEAFF. In nucleotides, the CDR3 is TGTGCCAGTAGTTCCAACGGACAGACCGAAGCTTTCTTT.

The chain employs TRBV4-3 and TRBJ1-3; perhaps TRBD1 as D (5 bases). Germline lookup yields CDR1 LGHNA and CDR2 YSLEER. The CDR3 is 17 residues long. Between the trimmed V and J ends, which lost 0 bases and 0 bases, there was a span of 12 bases. The CDR3 nucleotides read TGCGCCAGCAGCCAAGAGACAGCCGCTAACTCTGGAAACACCATATATTTT. It codes for CASSQETAANSGNTIYF.

This chain links TRBV11-2 with TRBJ2-7; D is unresolved. Per germline, CDR1 SGHAT and CDR2 FQNNGV. The CDR3 runs 14 residues. V was trimmed by 5 bases and J by 2 bases, leaving 13 bases between them. The chain's CDR3 is CASSPPTLAYEQYF. The CDR3 DNA reads as TGTGCCAGCAGCCCACCGACTTTAGCCTACGAGCAGTACTTC.

The gene calls are TRBV27 and TRBJ2-7, with a weak D call TRBD2 (5 bases). V shed 2 bases and J shed 8 bases, with 7 bases lying between them. The germline gives CDR1 MNHEY, CDR2 SMNVEV (reference sequence). This CDR3 contains 11 residues. For the CDR3, the DNA is TGTGCCAGCAGTTTACGGGGTCAGCAGTACTTC. The encoded protein is CASSLRGQQYF.

The genes are TRBV29-1 and TRBJ2-1, with TRBD1 matching 9 bases. The CDR3 spans 14 residues. Trimming at V came to 3 bases and at J to 8 bases, leaving 8 bases not matched to a gene. Germline V gene sequence: CDR1 SQVTM, CDR2 ANQGSEA. The DNA of the CDR3 is TGCAGCGTTGACCCCGGGACAGGGCTCGATGAGCAGTTCTTC. This sequence encodes CSVDPGTGLDEQFF.

The chain recombines TRBV6-1 with TRBJ2-6; D is ambiguous. V was shortened by 6 bases and J by 0 bases, with 6 bases between the two germline ends. CDR1 MNHNS and CDR2 SASEGT come from the germline V gene. The CDR3 spans 14 residues. CDR3 nucleotides: TGTGCCAGCAGCCTGTCCTCTGGGGCCAACGTCCTGACTTTC. Its translation: CASSLSSGANVLTF.

This clone was counted a few times. The chain has TRBV25-1 and TRBJ1-4; 8 positions agree with TRBD1. The CDR3 sequence is 14 residues long. CDR1 MGHDK and CDR2 SYGVNS come from the germline V gene. Unmatched junction bases numbered 4, after V lost 4 bases and J lost 6 bases. CDR3: CASSGQGLDEKLFF. DNA for the CDR3: TGTGCCAGCAGTGGACAGGGGTTGGATGAAAAACTGTTTTTT. The full variable domain, in which reference TRBV25-1 and TRBJ1-4 provide the parts outside the CDR3, is EADIYQTPRYLVIGTGKKITLECSQTMGHDKMYWYQQDPGMELHLIHYSYGVNSTEKGDLSSESTVSRIRTEHFPLTLESARPSHTSQYLCASSGQGLDEKLFFGSGTQLSVL.

A single count supports this clone. The chain couples TRBV7-2 to TRBJ1-2, with D perhaps matching TRBD1 (5 bases). V lost 5 bases to trimming and J lost 7 bases, with 26 bases between them. Per the germline V gene, CDR1 is SGHTA and CDR2 is FQGNSA. This CDR3 is 17 amino acids long. The chain's CDR3 is CASSPTPGGVPSGGYTF. In DNA, the CDR3 is TGTGCCAGCAGCCCAACCCCGGGGGGAGTCCCTTCGGGTGGCTACACCTTC.

This chain uses TRBV7-9 with TRBJ1-2, with TRBD1 as a possible D gene (5 bases). CDR1 is SEHNR and CDR2 is FQNEAQ in the germline V gene (reference sequence). The CDR3 covers 14 residues. The V and J ends lost 2 bases and 4 bases respectively, with 11 bases between them. The CDR3 sequence: CASSLLGTGYGYTF. CDR3 nucleotides: TGTGCCAGCAGCTTACTAGGAACAGGCTATGGCTACACCTTC.

V gene TRBV18 combines with J gene TRBJ1-5; 11 bases are a match to TRBD1. Germline values: CDR1 KGHSH, CDR2 LQKENI. Trimming took 0 bases from V and 6 from J; bases not matched to a gene: 4. There are 16 residues in the CDR3. CDR3 loop: CASSPPGDRGTQPQHF. The CDR3 DNA sequence: TGTGCCAGCTCACCACCGGGGGACAGGGGGACTCAGCCCCAGCATTTT.

This chain links TRBV28 with TRBJ1-5; the D is unclear. The CDR3 extends over 12 amino acids. With 6 bases removed from V and 4 bases from J, the gap between germline ends came to 7 bases. Per germline, CDR1 MDHEN and CDR2 SYDVKM. CDR3 bases: TGTGCCAGCAGACTGAGAAATCAGCCCCAGCATTTT. It codes for CASRLRNQPQHF.

The chain joins TRBV5-4 to TRBJ1-1; 7 nucleotides align to TRBD1. With V trimmed by 8 bases and J by 4 bases, 8 bases remained unmatched. Germline V lookup: CDR1 SGHNT, CDR2 YYREEE (reference sequence). The length of the CDR3 is 13 residues. For the CDR3, the DNA is TGTGCCAGTGGACAGGTTGGAGGCACTGAAGCTTTCTTT. Encoded protein: CASGQVGGTEAFF.

The chain has TRBV30 and TRBJ2-5; 9 bases line up with TRBD1. This CDR3 comprises 14 residues. Per germline, CDR1 GTSNPN and CDR2 SVGIG (reference sequence). The ends lost 7 bases at V and 11 bases at J; junction bases unmatched: 17. This CDR3 reads CAYQKGTGWREQYF. CDR3 nucleotides: TGTGCCTACCAGAAGGGGACAGGGTGGCGAGAGCAGTACTTC.

This clone was picked up one time. The chain is built from TRBV30 and TRBJ1-1, with D possibly matching TRBD1 (6 bases). Between the trimmed V and J ends, which lost 4 bases and 2 bases, there was a span of 14 bases. Germline-derived CDR1 and CDR2 are GTSNPN and SVGIG (reference sequence). The CDR3 sequence is 14 residues long. The CDR3 is CAWIQGRGNTEAFF. As DNA, the CDR3 is TGTGCCTGGATCCAGGGGCGAGGAAACACTGAAGCTTTCTTT.

The chain employs TRBV25-1 and TRBJ2-2; D may be TRBD1 (6 bases). From germline, CDR1 is MGHDK and CDR2 SYGVNS. This CDR3 comprises 14 residues. The ends were cut back, 10 bases at V and 0 bases at J, with 12 bases in the middle. This CDR3 is CATQDRSNTGELFF. CDR3 nucleotides: TGTGCCACTCAAGACAGGTCGAACACCGGGGAGCTGTTTTTT. Complete variable domain (other parts from reference TRBV25-1 and TRBJ2-2): EADIYQTPRYLVIGTGKKITLECSQTMGHDKMYWYQQDPGMELHLIHYSYGVNSTEKGDLSSESTVSRIRTEHFPLTLESARPSHTSQYLCATQDRSNTGELFFGEGSRLTVL.

The chain joins TRBV7-8 to TRBJ1-5; D is unresolved. Germline V lookup: CDR1 SGHVS, CDR2 FQNEAQ. There are 15 residues in the CDR3. Trimming stripped 5 bases from V and 4 bases from J, with 15 bases between. In DNA, the CDR3 is TGTGCCAGCAGCCCTCCCGGGTTGAAGAATCAGCCCCAGCATTTT. Amino acid sequence: CASSPPGLKNQPQHF.

The genes are TRBV7-8 and TRBJ1-5; D not certain. CDR1 is SGHVS, CDR2 FQNEAQ, per germline. This CDR3 contains 13 residues. Trimming cost V 1 base and J 4 bases, with 5 bases left between them. The CDR3 loop is CASSLVENQPQHF. The CDR3 DNA reads TGTGCCAGCAGCTTAGTAGAAAATCAGCCCCAGCATTTT.